Listed below are T cell receptor beta chains from one sample, sequenced in a study of blood T cell repertoires in COVID-19. Profiling relied on immunoSEQ multiplex PCR, and the TCRdb table lists in-frame clones only, not all of them. The repertoire holds approximately 500,000 clones, with 70% to 90% as singletons. The sample comprised PBMCs or T cells enriched from blood (not recorded which). The receptors were gathered from a woman in her forties who had recovered from COVID-19. The CDR3 runs from the conserved cysteine through the conserved F or W. The D gene is left open where the match is weak. A row's size may be missing; if present it is once, few, many or a size class.

TRBJ1-2,.,.,TRBV6-5,TGTGCCAGCAGAGTCAACCACAGGGAGCAGCGTGGCTACACCTTC,CASRVNHREQRGYTF
TRBJ1-3,few,.,TRBV2,TGTGCCAGCAGCGGCTCGGGGAAAAGCTCTGGAAACACCATATATTTT,CASSGSGKSSGNTIYF
TRBJ2-7,.,TRBD2,TRBV3-1/TRBV3-2,TGTGCCAGCAGCCCTCCCGGGACTAGCGTAATCTACGAGCAGTACTTC,CASSPPGTSVIYEQYF
TRBJ2-7,.,TRBD2,TRBV7-8,TGTGCCAGCAGTACACGGACTAGCGAAGACTACGAGCAGTACTTC,CASSTRTSEDYEQYF
TRBJ1-1,.,.,TRBV25-1,TGTGCCAGCAAAGGGGAGGTCGCTGAAGCTTTCTTT,CASKGEVAEAFF
TRBJ2-1,.,TRBD2,TRBV4-3,TGCGCCAGCAGCCAAGCAGGGACTAGCGGATACAATGAGCAGTTCTTC,CASSQAGTSGYNEQFF
TRBJ1-2,.,TRBD1,TRBV5-1,TGCGCCAGCAGCTCAGGAGGGACAGGGATCAATGGCTACACCTTC,CASSSGGTGINGYTF
TRBJ1-2,.,TRBD1,TRBV3-1/TRBV3-2,TGTGCCAGCAGCCAAGATAGGACAGGGGGGAGCTATGGCTACACCTTC,CASSQDRTGGSYGYTF
TRBJ2-3,.,TRBD2,TRBV4-1,TGCGCCAGCAGCCTGGGGACTAGCGGGGCATATACGCAGTATTTT,CASSLGTSGAYTQYF
TRBJ2-5,.,.,TRBV24-1,TGTGCCACCAGTAAGGCGGGATTGGAAGAGACCCAGTACTTC,CATSKAGLEETQYF
TRBJ2-1,.,.,TRBV19,TGTGCCAGTAGTCGGTTTTACAATGAGCAGTTCTTC,CASSRFYNEQFF
TRBJ2-3,.,.,TRBV12-5,TGTGCTAGTGGTTTGGTACAGGCAGGGGTTAGCACAGATACGCAGTATTTT,CASGLVQAGVSTDTQYF
TRBJ2-3,few,.,TRBV6-6,TGTGCCAGCAGTTACGCATCCGCCGAGGGATCGCAGTATTTT,CASSYASAEGSQYF
TRBJ1-4,.,.,TRBV2,TGTGCCAACGGCAGGGGATTGCCCGAAAAACTGTTTTTT,CANGRGLPEKLFF
TRBJ2-1,.,TRBD2,TRBV19,TGTGCCAGTAGTTGGGGACTAGCGGGAGTTGATGAGCAGTTCTTC,CASSWGLAGVDEQFF
TRBJ2-7,.,TRBD2,TRBV7-9,TGTGCCAGCAGCTTAGCCGGGAGGAGTGTTGTCGAGCAGTACTTC,CASSLAGRSVVEQYF
TRBJ2-1,.,TRBD1,TRBV5-1,TGCGCCAGCAGCTTGGACGGACAGGGGGCGGGTAATGAGCAGTTCTTC,CASSLDGQGAGNEQFF
TRBJ1-2,.,TRBD1,TRBV19,TGTGCCAGTAGTCACGACAGGGTGGTCTATGGCTACACCTTC,CASSHDRVVYGYTF
TRBJ1-1,.,TRBD1,TRBV7-2,TGTGCCAGCAGCGAACAGGGGGCGGGGAACACTGAAGCTTTCTTT,CASSEQGAGNTEAFF
TRBJ2-7,.,TRBD1,TRBV6-5,TGTGCCAGCAGTTATTACAGGGGGTCCTCCTACGAGCAGTACTTC,CASSYYRGSSYEQYF
TRBJ1-6,.,.,TRBV7-2,TGTGCCAGCAGCTTAGCGGTTAACAGGGATAATTCACCCCTCCACTTT,CASSLAVNRDNSPLHF
TRBJ2-7,.,.,TRBV7-2,TGTGCCAGCAGCTTAGGGGGGGTAGGGGCCTACGAGCAGTACTTC,CASSLGGVGAYEQYF
TRBJ1-4,.,TRBD1,TRBV25-1,TGTGCCAGCACCTCGGGACAGTCTCTTAATGAAAAACTGTTTTTT,CASTSGQSLNEKLFF
TRBJ1-1,.,.,TRBV2,TGTGCCAGCAGTGAAACCGGACACTTGAACACTGAAGCTTTCTTT,CASSETGHLNTEAFF
TRBJ1-1,.,TRBD1,TRBV12-5,TGTGCTAGTGGTCCCTGGACAGGGGGCGACCTTCATGCTTTCTTT,CASGPWTGGDLHAFF
TRBJ2-3,.,TRBD2,TRBV4-1,TGCGCCAGCAGCCAGGGGACTACCACAGATACGCAGTATTTT,CASSQGTTTDTQYF
TRBJ1-6,few,TRBD1,TRBV19,TGTGCCAGTAGTATAGGGCAGGGGGCGCCGAATTCACCCCTCCACTTT,CASSIGQGAPNSPLHF
TRBJ1-5,.,.,TRBV5-5,TGTGCCAGCAGCTTTTCGAGGGGGAGACAGCCCCAGCATTTT,CASSFSRGRQPQHF
TRBJ2-7,.,.,TRBV19,TGTGCCAGTAGTATTCCCAGGGGATCCTCCTCCTACGAGCAGTACTTC,CASSIPRGSSSYEQYF
TRBJ1-3,.,TRBD1,TRBV27,TGTGCCAGCAGTTTAACGGGACAGGGGTCAGGAAACACCATATATTTT,CASSLTGQGSGNTIYF
TRBJ1-2,.,.,TRBV7-9,TGTGCCAGCACCGACTCAAAGGGCAGGGTTCAAACCTCTAACTATGGCTACACCTTC,CASTDSKGRVQTSNYGYTF
TRBJ2-5,.,TRBD2,TRBV2,TGTGCCAGCAGTGGGACTAGCGGGAGGGGGGAGGAGACCCAGTACTTC,CASSGTSGRGEETQYF
TRBJ2-1,once,.,TRBV7-2,TGTGCCAGCAGCTTAACAGCGGTTGAGCAGTTCTTC,CASSLTAVEQFF
TRBJ2-3,.,TRBD2,TRBV3-1/TRBV3-2,TGTGCCAGCAGCCAAGCTGCACTAGCGGGACCCCAGGGCGGGCAGTATTTT,CASSQAALAGPQGGQYF
TRBJ2-7,.,.,TRBV18,TGTGCCAGCTCACCCAGACTTCTCTACGAGCAGTACTTC,CASSPRLLYEQYF